A selection of T cell receptor beta chains follows, all from one sample in a study of T cells in Graves' hyperthyroidism and ophthalmopathy. TCRdb re-called the multiplex PCR reads with MiXCR, one entry per CDR3 protein. Seen here are around 580,000 distinct CDR3 sequences, just over 45% observed once, and the top ten hold around 7.7%. Source material: peripheral blood or thyroid tissue (not recorded which). Receptors originate from a woman aged 18 to 35 with Graves' hyperthyroidism. CDR3s include the opening cysteine and the closing phenylalanine or tryptophan. A D gene is named only where the DNA matches it firmly. Rows give clone size only sometimes, using once, few, many, or a class for an expanded clone.

v_gene: TRBV2; d_gene: TRBD1; abundance: NA; j_gene: TRBJ2-5; CDR3nt: TGTGCCAGCAGCGAAAGACAGGGTGAGACCCAGTACTTC; CDR3aa: CASSERQGETQYF
v_gene: TRBV7-9; d_gene: NA; abundance: NA; j_gene: TRBJ2-5; CDR3nt: TGTGCCAGCAGCTTAGAGACAGGGAGGTCATGGGAGCAGTACTTC; CDR3aa: CASSLETGRSWEQYF
v_gene: TRBV5-4; d_gene: TRBD1; abundance: NA; j_gene: TRBJ2-2; CDR3nt: TGTGCCAGCAGCAGGGGACAGCGGACCGGGGAGCTGTTTTTT; CDR3aa: CASSRGQRTGELFF
v_gene: TRBV6-5; d_gene: NA; abundance: NA; j_gene: TRBJ2-5; CDR3nt: TGTGCCAGCAGGAAGGACCCGAGCAATAGCAATCAGCCCCAGTACTTC; CDR3aa: CASRKDPSNSNQPQYF
v_gene: TRBV24-1; d_gene: TRBD1; abundance: NA; j_gene: TRBJ2-1; CDR3nt: TGTGCCACCGGGCATGCAGGGACAGATACGCAGTTCTTC; CDR3aa: CATGHAGTDTQFF
v_gene: TRBV4-1; d_gene: NA; abundance: few; j_gene: TRBJ1-5; CDR3nt: TGCGCCAGCAGCCAAGTGGCAGGGCTCTTTCAGCCCCAGCATTTT; CDR3aa: CASSQVAGLFQPQHF
v_gene: TRBV13; d_gene: NA; abundance: NA; j_gene: TRBJ1-3; CDR3nt: TGTGCCAGCAGCTTAGAAGGAGCGGTATATGGAAACACCATATATTTT; CDR3aa: CASSLEGAVYGNTIYF
v_gene: TRBV20-1; d_gene: TRBD2; abundance: NA; j_gene: TRBJ2-1; CDR3nt: TGCAGTGCTAGAGGATCAGCGGGGAACAATGAGCAGTTCTTC; CDR3aa: CSARGSAGNNEQFF
v_gene: TRBV7-6; d_gene: NA; abundance: NA; j_gene: TRBJ2-7; CDR3nt: TGTGCCAGCAGCAGTTACCTCGGGAGTCGTGGTTACGAGCAGTACTTC; CDR3aa: CASSSYLGSRGYEQYF
v_gene: TRBV10-3; d_gene: NA; abundance: NA; j_gene: TRBJ2-1; CDR3nt: TGTGCCATCAGTGAAACGGATTCCTACAATGAGCAGTTCTTC; CDR3aa: CAISETDSYNEQFF
v_gene: TRBV2; d_gene: NA; abundance: once; j_gene: TRBJ2-3; CDR3nt: TGTGCCAGCAGTGTTCGCCCGCCTGCTCCAGCGACTAGCACAGATACGCAGTATTTT; CDR3aa: CASSVRPPAPATSTDTQYF
v_gene: TRBV11-2; d_gene: NA; abundance: NA; j_gene: TRBJ2-3; CDR3nt: TGTGCCAGCAGCTTCGGGAGATACCGCACAGATACGCAGTATTTT; CDR3aa: CASSFGRYRTDTQYF